The entry below describes one TCR beta chain. Its antigen remains unidentified. The same CDR3 also results from other DNA sequences found in this sample. The data stem from a study of beta chain features in type 1 diabetes. The study, taken as a whole, reports: TCRB CDR3s from Type 1 diabetes patients were moderately but significantly shorter in all four CD4+ subsets. More deletions and fewer insertions at VDJ junctions were found in patients with type 1 diabetes. Any HLA effect on TCRB rearrangement was left unresolved by small sub-analyses.

Isolated RNA was reverse transcribed in full, so expressed TCRB transcripts were sequenced. This table comes from immunoSEQ multiplex PCR, and its TCRdb copy is limited to in-frame clones, with some not included. The top ten clones hold around 0.94% of a sample with about 180,000 clones, approximately 7.8% of them seen once. Looked up from germline, CDR1 is KGHSH and CDR2 is LQKENI. The CDR3 is 15 residues long. V was clipped by 3 bases and J by 2 bases; unmatched bases: 2. Using CD45RO/CCR7/CD25/CD127/CD95/CD27, CD4+ naive, central memory, regulatory and stem cell-like memory cells were sorted. The gene calls are TRBV18 and TRBJ2-7, with 12 bases fitting TRBD2. Material for sequencing was central memory CD4+ T cells from blood. The clonotype originates from a woman in her thirties or forties with type 1 diabetes. The CDR3 DNA reads as TGTGCCAGCTCACCGACTAGCGGGAGCGCCTACGAGCAGTACTTC. Residues: CASSPTSGSAYEQYF. The complete variable domain, with remaining parts taken from reference TRBV18 and TRBJ2-7, reads NAGVMQNPRHLVRRRGQEARLRCSPMKGHSHVYWYRQLPEEGLKFMVYLQKENIIDESGMPKERFSAEFPKEGPSILRIQQVVRGDSAAYFCASSPTSGSAYEQYFGPGTRLTVT.